Presented here are 10 T cell receptor beta chains from one specimen sequenced in a study of blood T cell repertoires in COVID-19 (dated by TCRdb to 2020 to 2021). The library was obtained by the immunoSEQ multiplex PCR assay. The immuneACCESS repertoire file appears here via TCRdb, limited to in-frame rearrangements. These files lack a portion of the clones; in checked studies, under half of the deficit traces to unresolved V genes, and the cause of the others is not known. The sample table shows just over 650,000 clones, and more than 80% are seen once. The ten largest clones add up to under 0.3% of the sample. What was sequenced was peripheral blood. The receptors derive from a woman younger than 35 with acute or convalescent COVID-19.

This chain joins TRBV27 and TRBJ2-1; 11 nucleotides agree with TRBD2. CDR1 is MNHEY, CDR2 SMNVEV, per germline (reference sequence). There are 17 residues in the CDR3. Trimming removed 0 bases from V and 1 base from J; junction bases left unmatched: 2. The CDR3 spells CASSLSVAGGSYNEQFF. The CDR3 nucleotides read TGTGCCAGCAGTTTATCCGTAGCGGGGGGGTCCTACAATGAGCAGTTCTTC.

The chain joins TRBV2 to TRBJ1-2; D possibly corresponds to TRBD1 (6 bases). Germline V gene lookup returns CDR1 SNHLY and CDR2 FYNNEI. This CDR3 region has 16 residues. V was trimmed by 3 bases and J by 5 bases, leaving 19 bases between them. The CDR3 protein is CASSDHRMGAGYGYTF. The CDR3 DNA follows: TGTGCCAGCAGTGACCACAGAATGGGGGCGGGTTATGGCTACACCTTC.

V usage is TRBV2 and J usage is TRBJ2-7, with D maybe TRBD2 (6 bases). V was shortened by 6 bases and J by 3 bases, with 12 bases between the two germline ends. CDR1 SNHLY and CDR2 FYNNEI come from the germline V gene. The CDR3 covers 13 residues. The CDR3 region is CASRPRGVYEQYF. Here the CDR3 DNA reads TGTGCCAGCAGACCTCGCGGGGTCTACGAGCAGTACTTC. The full variable domain, completed using reference TRBV2 and TRBJ2-7, is EPEVTQTPSHQVTQMGQEVILRCVPISNHLYFYWYRQILGQKVEFLVSFYNNEISEKSEIFDDQFSVERPDGSNFTLKIRSTKLEDSAMYFCASRPRGVYEQYFGPGTRLTVT.

V gene TRBV14 combines with J gene TRBJ2-2; 10 bases align to TRBD1. J was trimmed by 7 bases and V by 4 bases; bases with no gene match: 6. Germline V gene data show CDR1 as SGHDN and CDR2 as FVKESK. The CDR3 is made up of 15 amino acids. For the CDR3, the DNA is TGTGCCAGCAGCCCAGACAGGGGGCAGATCGGGGAGCTGTTTTTT. It encodes CASSPDRGQIGELFF.

The CDR3: CASTKGGAHTGELFF. CDR3 in DNA: TGTGCCAGCACCAAGGGGGGGGCTCACACCGGGGAGCTGTTTTTT. V and J are TRBV28 and TRBJ2-2, with D possibly TRBD2 on 7 matching bases. The CDR3 contains 15 residues. The V and J ends lost 7 bases and 3 bases respectively, with 15 bases between them. Germline values: CDR1 MDHEN, CDR2 SYDVKM.

This clone has only one observation. The chain joins TRBV3-1 (or the pseudogene TRBV3-2) to TRBJ2-3, with 9 positions matching TRBD1. Trimming took 2 bases from V and 5 from J; bases not matched to a gene: 5. Germline V gene data show CDR1 as LGHDT and CDR2 as YNNKEL (reference sequence). The CDR3 totals 15 residues. This CDR3 reads CASSQRTGAVDTQYF. CDR3 coding DNA: TGTGCCAGCAGCCAACGGACAGGGGCGGTAGATACGCAGTATTTT.

The J gene is TRBJ2-2, the V gene TRBV27; D might be TRBD2 (6 bases). The CDR3 sequence is 15 residues long. V lost 3 bases and J 7 bases, leaving 15 bases between the germline ends. CDR1 is MNHEY and CDR2 is SMNVEV in the germline V gene (reference sequence). As DNA, the CDR3 is TGTGCCAGCAGTTTGTGGGGGGACTCGATCGGGGAGCTGTTTTTT. Translated: CASSLWGDSIGELFF.

The V and J genes are TRBV9 and TRBJ2-3; tentative D call: TRBD1 (6 bases). Germline V gene sequence: CDR1 SGDLS, CDR2 YYNGEE. The CDR3 covers 15 residues. Trimming cost V 6 bases and J 2 bases, with 16 bases left between them. The CDR3 DNA is TGTGCCAGCACCCGCCAGAACAGGGCCACAGATACGCAGTATTTT. Its translation is CASTRQNRATDTQYF.

V usage is TRBV9 and J usage is TRBJ1-1; 7 bases fit TRBD1. The CDR3 totals 16 residues. Germline V gives CDR1 SGDLS, CDR2 YYNGEE. V trimming: 4 bases; J trimming: 0 bases; junction bases outside the gene matches: 9. CDR3 in DNA: TGTGCCAGCAGCCACGGGACAGCGGACTTGAACACTGAAGCTTTCTTT. Its protein product is CASSHGTADLNTEAFF.

The V call is TRBV7-7, the J call TRBJ1-4, with D possibly matching TRBD1 (5 bases). The CDR3 covers 13 residues. The V end was cut by 5 bases, the J end by 5 bases, with 9 bases between. Germline-derived CDR1 and CDR2 are SSHAT and FNYEAQ (reference sequence). CDR3 residues: CASSKQENEKLFF. In nucleotides, the CDR3 is TGTGCCAGCAGCAAACAGGAAAATGAAAAACTGTTTTTT.